The 31 T cell receptor beta chains below all came from one sample that was sequenced in a study of T-cell memory formation after mild COVID-19. TCRdb fed the 5' RACE reads into MiXCR, producing one record per CDR3 protein. The sample consists of approximately 450,000 distinct CDR3 sequences, about 18% of them appearing once. Sequencing was carried out using PBMCs or a T cell subset sorted from them (not recorded which). These receptors all come from an adult woman who had mild COVID-19 (a few samples of this study predate the infection). Cell type and time point are not known.

The genes are TRBV7-9 and TRBJ1-1, with D possibly TRBD1 on 6 matching bases. Trimming pared 5 bases from V and 2 bases from J, leaving 12 bases between. This CDR3 has 14 amino acids. From germline, CDR1 is SEHNR and CDR2 FQNEAQ (reference sequence). The CDR3 is CASSRLGANTEAFF. CDR3 coding DNA: TGTGCCAGCAGCCGCCTGGGGGCCAACACTGAAGCTTTCTTT.

This clonotype was observed a handful of times. The V gene is TRBV6-5, the J gene TRBJ1-5; tentative D call: TRBD1 (5 bases). CDR3 length equals 13 residues. V gave up 6 bases and J gave up 11 bases, with 17 bases separating them. Per the germline V gene, CDR1 is MNHEY and CDR2 is SVGAGI. The DNA for the CDR3 is TGTGCCAGCAGGCAGGGACCTGCTACGGCCCAGCATTTT. Translation gives CASRQGPATAQHF.

The table lists this clonotype with a few counts. CDR3 sequence (DNA): TGCGCCAGCAGCCCTCGGAGCACTAGCGGGCTCGGGGAGCTGTTTTTT. Its protein is CASSPRSTSGLGELFF. The chain has TRBV4-3 and TRBJ2-2; 9 nucleotides match TRBD2. Looked up from germline, CDR1 is LGHNA and CDR2 is YSLEER. The junction had 10 bases not matched to a gene; V was cut back by 4 bases and J by 7 bases. The CDR3 totals 16 residues.

This clonotype was counted a few times. The rearrangement uses TRBV18 and TRBJ2-4; D remains unclear. V was pared by 5 bases and J by 9 bases, with 20 bases between. The germline V gene has CDR1 KGHSH and CDR2 LQKENI. The CDR3 is 15 residues long. The DNA for the CDR3 is TGTGCCAGCTCAGACTTCGGGCCTCGCCTTACCATTCAGTACTTC. Its translation: CASSDFGPRLTIQYF.

This clonotype was found once. The chain links TRBV6-5 to TRBJ2-7; D is perhaps TRBD1 (6 bases). Germline V gives CDR1 MNHEY, CDR2 SVGAGI. Trimming removed 8 bases from V and 4 bases from J, with 18 bases in between. The CDR3 sequence is 14 residues long. The CDR3 loop reads CASCSWPGDYEQYF. CDR3 in DNA: TGTGCCAGCTGCTCCTGGCCAGGGGATTACGAGCAGTACTTC.

This clonotype was counted between two and nine times. The V and J genes are TRBV12-3 or TRBV12-4 and TRBJ1-5, with 8 bases identical to TRBD1. Germline trimming cut 3 bases from V and 6 bases from J; bases unmatched to any gene: 4. This CDR3 has 14 residues. Here the CDR3 reads CASSFATGAQPQHF. CDR3 sequence (DNA): TGTGCCAGCAGTTTCGCGACAGGGGCTCAGCCCCAGCATTTT.

This clonotype has more than one count but fewer than ten. The chain has TRBV24-1 and TRBJ1-2; TRBD1 is a possible D gene (6 bases). The CDR3 runs 16 residues. V lost 4 bases to trimming and J lost 8 bases, with 22 bases between them. Germline CDR1 reads KGHDR; CDR2 reads SFDVKD. The CDR3 reads CATSERTTGALYGYTF. CDR3 in DNA: TGTGCCACCAGTGAGCGGACAACGGGGGCGCTCTACGGCTACACCTTC.

In this sample, this clonotype turned up a few times. This sequence joins TRBV18 and TRBJ1-5, with 9 bases aligning to TRBD1. CDR1 and CDR2 (germline): KGHSH, LQKENI. V lost 9 bases and J lost 2; bases outside the gene matches: 8. The CDR3 totals 15 residues. This CDR3 reads CASSPRQGGNQPQHF. Here the CDR3 DNA reads TGTGCCAGTAGTCCCCGACAGGGGGGCAATCAGCCCCAGCATTTT.

This clonotype was found a few times. The genes are TRBV6-5 and TRBJ2-5; D possibly matches TRBD1 or TRBD2 (5 bases each). The CDR3 runs 14 residues. Looked up from germline, CDR1 is MNHEY and CDR2 is SVGAGI. Trimming pared 5 bases from V and 6 bases from J, leaving 16 bases between. The CDR3 DNA is TGTGCCAGCAGTGCGGTAGGGGAGTGGCAGACCCAGTACTTC. This sequence encodes CASSAVGEWQTQYF.

This clonotype was seen only a few times. This chain joins TRBV10-3 and TRBJ2-1, with D possibly matching TRBD1 (6 bases). CDR1 is ENHRY, CDR2 SYGVKD, per germline. V lost 3 bases to trimming and J lost 4 bases, with 10 bases between them. The CDR3 sequence is 14 residues long. CDR3: CAISDSGVYNEQFF. As DNA, the CDR3 is TGTGCCATCAGTGACTCAGGGGTATACAATGAGCAGTTCTTC.

There are many counts of this clonotype. This sequence joins TRBV12-3 or TRBV12-4 and TRBJ2-1, with 7 bases matching TRBD2. CDR3 length: 16 amino acids. With V trimmed by 2 bases and J by 7 bases, 11 bases remained unmatched. The CDR3: CASSLRLAEARNEQFF. The DNA of the CDR3 is TGTGCCAGCAGTTTACGGCTAGCGGAGGCAAGAAATGAGCAGTTCTTC.

Here the CDR3 reads CASSLFGGGAEAFF. As DNA, the CDR3 is TGTGCCAGCAGCTTATTCGGGGGGGGAGCTGAAGCTTTCTTT. This chain uses TRBV7-8 with TRBJ1-1, with D tentatively TRBD1 (5 bases). The germline V gene encodes CDR1 SGHVS and CDR2 FQNEAQ. The CDR3 spans 14 residues. Deletions cut 2 bases from V and 6 bases from J, with 13 bases between.

There are many counts of this clonotype. The chain has TRBV27 and TRBJ2-7, with a possible D match to TRBD2 (5 bases). Germline V gene sequence: CDR1 MNHEY, CDR2 SMNVEV (reference sequence). The V end lost 3 bases, the J end lost 3 bases, and 12 bases lay between the germline ends. The CDR3 extends over 14 amino acids. This chain's CDR3 is CASSFGVWGYEQYF. DNA for the CDR3: TGTGCCAGCAGTTTCGGGGTCTGGGGCTACGAGCAGTACTTC.

This clonotype was seen more than once but under ten times. The chain combines TRBV6-6 with TRBJ2-3; 13 nucleotides agree with TRBD2. The CDR3 extends over 16 amino acids. The V gene's germline CDR1 is MNHNY and CDR2 SVGAGI (reference sequence). V dropped 6 bases and J dropped 5; count of bases not matched to a gene: 8. The CDR3 bases are TGTGCCAGCAGCCACACTAGCGGGAGGGGAAGAGATACGCAGTATTTT. Amino acid sequence: CASSHTSGRGRDTQYF.

This clonotype was recorded many times. This sequence joins TRBV7-3 and TRBJ2-1; D is undetermined. Germline assignment: CDR1 SGHTA and CDR2 FQGTGA. The CDR3 sequence is 13 residues long. With 3 bases removed from V and 5 bases from J, the gap between germline ends came to 8 bases. The CDR3: CASSFEFNNEQFF. The CDR3 region has the DNA TGTGCCAGCAGCTTCGAGTTTAACAATGAGCAGTTCTTC.

This clonotype was counted ten times or more. The chain recombines TRBV6-5 with TRBJ2-5; a weak D match, TRBD2 (6 bases). Germline V lookup: CDR1 MNHEY, CDR2 SVGAGI. V gave up 4 bases and J gave up 2 bases, with 11 bases separating them. This CDR3 comprises 14 residues. CDR3 region: CASSSRRAQETQYF. In nucleotides, the CDR3 is TGTGCCAGCAGTTCGCGGAGGGCGCAAGAGACCCAGTACTTC.

The V call is TRBV30, the J call TRBJ1-2; 7 positions match TRBD1. Unmatched junction bases numbered 8, after V lost 5 bases and J lost 5 bases. The CDR3 covers 13 residues. Per the germline V gene, CDR1 is GTSNPN and CDR2 is SVGIG (reference sequence). The CDR3 here is CAWGLDRPYGYTF. CDR3 nucleotide sequence: TGTGCCTGGGGCCTGGACAGGCCTTATGGCTACACCTTC.

This clonotype was counted only a few times. This chain connects TRBV10-3 to TRBJ2-7; D may be TRBD1 (6 bases). Trimming took 10 bases from V and 3 from J, leaving 16 bases between them. The CDR3 consists of 13 residues. Germline CDR1 reads ENHRY; CDR2 reads SYGVKD. CDR3 amino acids: CATQGSQGYEQYF. CDR3 DNA sequence: TGTGCCACCCAGGGATCACAGGGCTACGAGCAGTACTTC.

This clonotype has a handful of counts. The chain uses TRBV12-3 or TRBV12-4 and TRBJ1-1; 10 bases are a match to TRBD1. With 3 bases clipped from V and 6 bases from J, the junction kept 7 bases outside the gene matches. The CDR3 extends over 15 amino acids. CDR3 amino acids: CASSFKGQGLSEAFF. The CDR3 bases are TGTGCCAGCAGTTTCAAGGGACAGGGGTTATCTGAAGCTTTCTTT.

The V and J genes are TRBV25-1 and TRBJ2-2; unclear D gene. Germline assignment: CDR1 MGHDK and CDR2 SYGVNS. The CDR3 loop spans 14 amino acids. V lost 2 bases and J lost 1, with 5 bases in between. CDR3 in amino acids: CASSEGLNTGELFF. The CDR3 DNA follows: TGTGCCAGCAGTGAAGGTTTGAACACCGGGGAGCTGTTTTTT.

The chain couples TRBV7-2 to TRBJ2-5, with 10 bases matching TRBD2. The CDR3 extends over 18 amino acids. The ends lost 5 bases at V and 3 bases at J; junction bases unmatched: 15. The V gene's germline CDR1 is SGHTA and CDR2 FQGNSA. The CDR3 DNA follows: TGTGCCAGCAGCCCACGATCAATAGCGGGAGGCGTAAAAGAGACCCAGTACTTC. This codes for CASSPRSIAGGVKETQYF.

The genes are TRBV9 and TRBJ2-3; TRBD2 aligns across 10 bases. The CDR3 is 16 amino acids. Trimming took 3 bases from V and 3 from J; bases not matched to a gene: 7. Germline CDR1 and CDR2: SGDLS and YYNGEE. In DNA form, the CDR3 reads TGTGCCAGCAGCGACCGAGCGGGGGGGCCGACAGATACGCAGTATTTT. This encodes CASSDRAGGPTDTQYF.

CDR3 DNA: TGCGCCAGCAGCTTTGGGACCGGAAATGGCTACACCTTC. As protein: CASSFGTGNGYTF. The rearrangement joins TRBV5-1 to TRBJ1-2; TRBD1 might be the D (5 bases). Looked up from germline, CDR1 is SGHRS and CDR2 is YFSETQ. V lost 2 bases and J 6 bases, leaving 11 bases between the germline ends. The CDR3 contains 13 residues.

This clonotype was seen a few times. J is TRBJ1-1 and V is TRBV27; possible D gene TRBD1, 5 bases. Trimming left V 6 bases short and J 4 bases short, with 21 bases between. Germline loops: CDR1 MNHEY, CDR2 SMNVEV (reference sequence). The CDR3 sequence is 16 residues long. CDR3 residues: CASRPEANQGSTEAFF. CDR3 nucleotides: TGTGCCAGCAGGCCGGAGGCTAATCAGGGCAGCACTGAAGCTTTCTTT.

This clonotype has just a few counts. The chain uses TRBV2 and TRBJ2-6; 7 bases agree with TRBD1. The germline V gene encodes CDR1 SNHLY and CDR2 FYNNEI. The V and J ends lost 6 bases and 0 bases, in that order; junction bases with no gene match: 11. The CDR3 runs 18 residues. The CDR3 loop is CASRGYQGESSGANVLTF. Here the CDR3 DNA reads TGTGCCAGCAGGGGATATCAGGGGGAGAGCTCTGGGGCCAACGTCCTGACTTTC.

The chain joins TRBV20-1 to TRBJ1-1; 8 bases align to TRBD1. J was trimmed by 4 bases and V by 4 bases; bases with no gene match: 8. Germline values: CDR1 DFQATT, CDR2 SNEGSKA (reference sequence). The CDR3 spans 14 residues. Here the CDR3 reads CSATGGTVLTEAFF. CDR3 DNA sequence: TGCAGTGCTACAGGGGGCACCGTACTCACTGAAGCTTTCTTT.

The chain uses TRBV5-1 and TRBJ2-7, with no clear D. The CDR3 has 12 amino acids. Trimming cost V 0 bases and J 3 bases, with 4 bases left between them. CDR1 SGHRS and CDR2 YFSETQ come from the germline V gene. CDR3 nucleotides: TGCGCCAGCAGCTTGGACGACTACGAGCAGTACTTC. It codes for CASSLDDYEQYF.

This rearrangement joins TRBV9 to TRBJ2-3; perhaps TRBD1 as D (5 bases). The ends were cut back, 2 bases at V and 2 bases at J, with 21 bases in the middle. The CDR3 is made up of 18 amino acids. Germline V gene data show CDR1 as SGDLS and CDR2 as YYNGEE. This CDR3 reads CASSVCREMLPLTDTQYF. CDR3 in DNA: TGTGCCAGCAGCGTGTGCAGGGAAATGTTACCGCTCACAGATACGCAGTATTTT.

This clonotype turned up a few times. The V gene is TRBV29-1, the J gene TRBJ2-7; D gene uncertain. The V gene lost 0 bases and the J gene lost 2 bases, with 8 bases spanning the gap. CDR3 length: 13 residues. CDR1 and CDR2 from the germline V gene are SQVTM and ANQGSEA. The CDR3: CSVEEGTAYEQYF. The CDR3 DNA follows: TGCAGCGTTGAAGAGGGAACAGCCTACGAGCAGTACTTC.

The chain has TRBV7-8 and TRBJ2-2, with D perhaps TRBD2 (6 bases). Germline lookup yields CDR1 SGHVS and CDR2 FQNEAQ. The V gene lost 5 bases and the J gene lost 2 bases, with 12 bases spanning the gap. The CDR3 has 15 amino acids. The CDR3 DNA reads TGTGCCAGCAGCCAACGGGGGTCTAACACCGGGGAGCTGTTTTTT. Translation: CASSQRGSNTGELFF.

The V call is TRBV25-1, the J call TRBJ2-7, with D possibly TRBD1 on 7 matching bases. V lost 2 bases and J lost 0, with 11 bases in between. CDR1 and CDR2 (germline): MGHDK, SYGVNS. This CDR3 spans 15 amino acids. The CDR3 reads CASSEGGTVSYEQYF. CDR3 DNA: TGTGCCAGCAGTGAAGGGGGGACAGTCTCCTACGAGCAGTACTTC.